This T cell receptor beta chain was documented in a study of blood T cell repertoires in COVID-19 (TCRdb year 2020). Turning to the overall study: Samples covering the acute and convalescent phases of COVID-19 were provided by collaborators in the United States, Italy and Spain. Where available, HLA class I and class II types were obtained from metadata supplied by the sample provider rather than from assay-based typing. A freely available public database, intended as a resource for researchers studying the immune response to SARS-CoV-2, is where the repertoires were released. Samples came from the ongoing ImmuneRACE study (first 160 participants) plus 1,254 subjects from 6 global collaborators. Deeply sampled blood TCRbeta repertoires from subjects exposed to, actively infected with, or recovered from COVID-19 were included in the dataset. The prospective study material was composed of cDNA or gDNA derived from T cells, B-cell-depleted T cells, or PBMCs. Nearly every sample came with metadata listing a de-identified subject ID, COVID-19 status, age in years and sex.

This clone appeared a single time. Its specific antigen is unknown. No base qualities exist here, and no much larger clone lies one base off it. Each collaborating institution followed its own protocols to collect whole blood in K2EDTA tubes. For TCRbeta analysis, collaborators shipped samples in one of three forms: frozen whole blood, isolated PBMCs, or DNA extracted from either of those sample types. The research as a whole found: The amount of clinical and demographic metadata varied by source and participant and was provided uncurated.

The immunoSEQ Assay, a bias-controlled multiplex PCR, was used to amplify TCRbeta CDR3 regions from genomic DNA. In the source study's methods: The number of nucleated cells in each sample was estimated from the amplification of reference gene primers within the assay. To quantify the absolute abundance of each unique TCRbeta CDR3 rearrangement, sequence reads were collapsed and filtered. For each sample, productive Simpson clonality was calculated as the square root of Simpson's diversity index across productive rearrangements. The table was pulled from immuneACCESS by TCRdb, which kept in-frame rearrangements only. Such tables lose some clones; where checked, under half of the loss comes from unresolved V genes, and the rest has no known cause. V, J and clone size are those of that table, while D and trimming were read from the DNA. In this sample the table shows under 80,000 clones, about four fifths of which occur a single time. The leading ten clones occupy 4% to 5.5% of the sample.

CDR1 and CDR2, looked up from the germline V gene, are SGHTA and FQGNSA. The CDR3 runs 16 amino acids, cysteine and phenylalanine included. Only the CDR3 DNA stays, 48 bases, in frame from base 1. Compared with germline, V lacks 4 bases and J lacks 3 bases; bases without a gene match: 10. The sequenced sample was peripheral blood. The sequence joins TRBV7-2 to TRBJ2-3, and 7 junctional nucleotides match TRBD1. The receptor's source is a woman of 80 years or more with active or convalescent COVID-19. The bases read TGTGCCAGCAGCTCCCCCGACAGGGTAGAAACAGATACGCAGTATTTT. Translation gives CASSSPDRVETDTQYF.